The 17 T cell receptor beta chains below were found in one sample sequenced in a study of T cell responses to AZD1222 COVID-19 vaccine. Assay: immunoSEQ multiplex PCR; the TCRdb copy retains only in-frame clones and omits some. The sample holds some 150,000 clones, around 93% seen once. The sequenced sample was peripheral blood, obtained 28 days after the second AZD1222 dose. These receptors were obtained from an adult who received the AZD1222 COVID-19 vaccine.

V and J are TRBV29-1 and TRBJ1-2; D uncertain. The V end lost 2 bases, the J end lost 10 bases, and 11 bases lay between the germline ends. Germline CDR1 reads SQVTM; CDR2 reads ANQGSEA. There are 11 residues in the CDR3. The CDR3 region is CSVESGFSYTF. In DNA, the CDR3 is TGCAGCGTTGAATCCGGGTTTTCCTACACCTTC.

The V gene is TRBV6-5, the J gene TRBJ1-5, with 8 nucleotides matching TRBD1. V lost 4 bases to trimming and J lost 2 bases; unmatched junction nucleotides: 1. The CDR3 length is 14 residues. Germline V gene lookup returns CDR1 MNHEY and CDR2 SVGAGI. The CDR3 protein is CASSLTGGNQPQHF. CDR3 DNA sequence: TGTGCCAGCAGTTTGACAGGGGGCAATCAGCCCCAGCATTTT.

The chain recombines TRBV6-2 or TRBV6-3 with TRBJ2-7, with 8 bases matching TRBD2. Trimming at V came to 0 bases and at J to 0 bases, leaving 4 bases not matched to a gene. In germline, CDR1 is MNHEY, CDR2 SVGEGT. This CDR3 has 16 residues. The CDR3 protein is CASSYSSSGFSYEQYF. CDR3 in DNA: TGTGCCAGCAGTTACTCGTCTAGCGGGTTCTCCTACGAGCAGTACTTC.

The V call is TRBV2, the J call TRBJ1-6; 11 bases are shared with TRBD1. Germline CDR1 SNHLY, CDR2 FYNNEI. The CDR3 consists of 15 residues. Trimming cost V 5 bases and J 9 bases; bases outside gene matches: 6. CDR3 sequence (DNA): TGTGCCAGCAGTTTACCGGGACAGGGGGGTTCACCCCTCCACTTT. It specifies CASSLPGQGGSPLHF.

V gene TRBV28 combines with J gene TRBJ2-7, with D possibly matching TRBD2 (6 bases). Trimming took 6 bases from V and 5 from J, leaving 14 bases between them. Germline V gives CDR1 MDHEN, CDR2 SYDVKM. This CDR3 is built from 13 residues. The CDR3 DNA is TGTGCCAGCAGGCCTGGGGCGGGGAACGAGCAGTACTTC. Translation: CASRPGAGNEQYF.

The chain links TRBV20-1 to TRBJ2-1; 8 nucleotides agree with TRBD2. V lost 5 bases, J lost 15 bases, and 9 bases stayed unmatched. CDR1 is DFQATT, CDR2 SNEGSKA, per germline (reference sequence). The CDR3 spans 11 residues. DNA for the CDR3: TGCAGTGCTCGATACTTAGCGGGACCGTTCTTC. Protein sequence: CSARYLAGPFF.

The CDR3 sequence is CASSSLHRENTEAFF. CDR3 coding DNA: TGTGCCAGCAGCTCCCTGCACAGGGAGAACACTGAAGCTTTCTTT. The rearrangement links TRBV28 to TRBJ1-1, with D maybe TRBD1 (6 bases). Trimming removed 6 bases from V and 1 base from J, with 15 bases in between. This CDR3 comprises 15 residues. CDR1 is MDHEN and CDR2 is SYDVKM in the germline V gene. The entire variable domain, with the rest obtained from reference TRBV28 and TRBJ1-1, is as follows: DVKVTQSSRYLVKRTGEKVFLECVQDMDHENMFWYRQDPGLGLRLIYFSYDVKMKEKGDIPEGYSVSREKKERFSLILESASTNQTSMYLCASSSLHRENTEAFFGQGTRLTVV.

This chain uses TRBV5-8 with TRBJ1-5; D is possibly TRBD1 (5 bases). This CDR3 has 17 amino acids. Trimming removed 2 bases from V and 0 bases from J, with 15 bases in between. Germline lookup yields CDR1 SGHTS and CDR2 YDEGEE. The DNA for the CDR3 is TGTGCCAGCAGCTTCGTCAGCGGGGCCCATAGCAATCAGCCCCAGCATTTT. Protein product: CASSFVSGAHSNQPQHF. The whole variable domain, remainder taken from reference TRBV5-8 and TRBJ1-5, is EAGVTQSPTHLIKTRGQQATLRCSPISGHTSVYWYQQALGLGLQFLLWYDEGEERNRGNFPPRFSGRQFPNYSSELNVNALELEDSALYLCASSFVSGAHSNQPQHFGDGTRLSIL.

J is TRBJ1-5 and V is TRBV24-1; 7 bases line up with TRBD1. The CDR3 consists of 15 residues. J gave up 2 bases and V 4 bases, and 4 bases lay outside the gene matches. The V gene's germline CDR1 is KGHDR and CDR2 SFDVKD. The CDR3 here is CATSEPGQGNQPQHF. The DNA of the CDR3 is TGTGCCACCAGTGAGCCTGGACAGGGCAATCAGCCCCAGCATTTT.

The chain joins TRBV7-2 to TRBJ1-1; TRBD1 agrees at 9 bases. This CDR3 is built from 16 residues. Trimming at V came to 5 bases and at J to 1 base, leaving 8 bases not matched to a gene. Germline CDR1 and CDR2: SGHTA and FQGNSA. The CDR3 region is CASSPFPGQGNTEAFF. CDR3 DNA sequence: TGTGCCAGCAGCCCATTTCCGGGACAGGGGAACACTGAAGCTTTCTTT.

V and J are TRBV2 and TRBJ1-3, with TRBD1 as a possible D gene (5 bases). The CDR3 has 15 amino acids. The V end was cut by 6 bases, the J end by 0 bases, with 12 bases between. CDR1 SNHLY and CDR2 FYNNEI come from the germline V gene. The CDR3 nucleotides are TGTGCCAGCAGGGCAGGGATAAACTCTGGAAACACCATATATTTT. It is translated as CASRAGINSGNTIYF.

V usage is TRBV18 and J usage is TRBJ2-7; D not resolved. The CDR3 spans 14 residues. The germline V and J ends were trimmed by 0 bases and 0 bases, with 6 bases remaining between them. Looked up from germline, CDR1 is KGHSH and CDR2 is LQKENI. CDR3 in amino acids: CASSPPGVSYEQYF. The CDR3 nucleotides read TGTGCCAGCTCACCACCGGGCGTCTCCTACGAGCAGTACTTC.

This clone came up once. The genes are TRBV9 and TRBJ1-1; TRBD1 is a possible D gene (5 bases). The germline V and J ends were trimmed by 4 bases and 6 bases, with 16 bases remaining between them. Germline values: CDR1 SGDLS, CDR2 YYNGEE. The CDR3 is 14 residues long. The CDR3 region is CASSPRGTGSEAFF. The CDR3 bases are TGTGCCAGCAGCCCCCGAGGGACCGGGTCTGAAGCTTTCTTT.

A single count supports this clone. V and J are TRBV18 and TRBJ1-1, with D uncertain. The CDR3 spans 14 residues. The V end was cut by 1 base, the J end by 2 bases, with 8 bases between. Germline V gene lookup returns CDR1 KGHSH and CDR2 LQKENI. The CDR3 coding sequence is TGTGCCAGCTCACCACGAGACGACAACACTGAAGCTTTCTTT. Protein sequence: CASSPRDDNTEAFF. Full variable domain (remainder filled in from reference TRBV18 and TRBJ1-1): NAGVMQNPRHLVRRRGQEARLRCSPMKGHSHVYWYRQLPEEGLKFMVYLQKENIIDESGMPKERFSAEFPKEGPSILRIQQVVRGDSAAYFCASSPRDDNTEAFFGQGTRLTVV.

This rearrangement joins TRBV7-2 to TRBJ2-3; D may match TRBD1 or TRBD2 (6 bases each). CDR1 SGHTA and CDR2 FQGNSA come from the germline V gene. With 5 bases removed from V and 3 bases from J, the gap between germline ends came to 18 bases. The CDR3 contains 16 residues. The CDR3 coding sequence is TGTGCCAGCAGCCCTCGAAGGGGGGCGAAGACAGATACGCAGTATTTT. Translation gives CASSPRRGAKTDTQYF.

This clone appeared a single time. The chain employs TRBV6-5 and TRBJ1-1, with 8 bases matching TRBD1. This CDR3 is 14 amino acids long. The ends lost 6 bases at V and 6 bases at J; junction bases unmatched: 9. Germline-derived CDR1 and CDR2 are MNHEY and SVGAGI. CDR3 sequence (DNA): TGTGCCAGCAGGTCGGGCAGGGGGCGGCCTGAAGCTTTCTTT. Protein sequence: CASRSGRGRPEAFF.

The V and J genes are TRBV19 and TRBJ2-3, with TRBD2 matching 11 bases. The V gene end was trimmed by 5 bases and the J gene end by 3 bases; junction bases not matched to a gene: 7. There are 16 residues in the CDR3. The germline V gene encodes CDR1 LNHDA and CDR2 SQIVND (reference sequence). The CDR3 sequence: CASSDRWTSGTDTQYF. CDR3 nucleotides: TGTGCCAGTAGTGACCGGTGGACTAGCGGGACAGATACGCAGTATTTT.